This T cell receptor (beta chain) was obtained from a study of CD8 T cells in Susac syndrome. TEMRA cells were FACS-enriched, and CD8+ and CD4+ T cells were isolated negatively. An amount of RNA that ranged from 0.5 to 1 ug was reverse transcribed with random hexamers. TCRdb reprocessed the immunoSEQ multiplex PCR reads with MiXCR, giving one entry per CDR3 protein. There are approximately 160,000 distinct CDR3 sequences in the sample; roughly 95% occur only once, and around 0.13% lies in the top ten. The CDR3 is 16 amino acids. V lost 6 bases, J lost 7 bases, and 17 bases stayed unmatched. The chain carries TRBV12-3 or TRBV12-4 and TRBJ1-2; 7 bases are a match to TRBD1. The sequenced sample consisted of CD4+ T cells from PBMCs. The TCR sequence derives from a human donor in good health. The chain's CDR3 is CASRMTGAGGTGGYTF. The CDR3 nucleotides are TGTGCCAGCAGGATGACTGGGGCAGGGGGGACGGGTGGCTACACCTTC.